This T cell receptor (beta chain) was identified in a study of blood T cell repertoires in COVID-19. Study details: Acute and convalescent COVID-19 samples came from the United States, Italy and Spain. From T cells, B-cell-depleted T cells, or PBMCs came the material, which was cDNA or gDNA.

CDR3 size: 13 residues. Looked up from germline, CDR1 is MDHEN and CDR2 is SYDVKM. V was shortened by 7 bases and J by 4 bases, with 11 bases between the two germline ends. In the authors' workflow: By means of reference gene primer amplification, nucleated cell counts were estimated. The table came from immunoSEQ multiplex PCR; TCRdb's copy has only in-frame clones and leaves some out. D and trimming were read from the DNA, whereas the V and J calls and clone size are those reported in that table. The data contain about 200,000 clones, more than 70% of them singletons. What was sequenced was peripheral blood. This receptor was taken from a woman aged 35 to 49 who had recovered from COVID-19. The chain joins TRBV28 to TRBJ1-5; tentative D call: TRBD1 (5 bases). CDR3 coding DNA: TGTGCCAGCATCGGGGGTCGGAATCAGCCCCAGCATTTT. Translated, it gives CASIGGRNQPQHF.